The 32 T cell receptor beta chains in this list originate from one sample, sequenced in a study of identical twins. Via MiXCR, TCRdb re-called the 5' RACE reads, giving one row per CDR3 protein. The data hold 700,000 or so distinct CDR3 sequences, with 20% to 25% observed a single time. These data were likewise used in another study, on T cells expressing NK-cell markers.

Material for sequencing was PBMCs. These TCRs come from a woman in her late teens or twenties in good health.

The rearrangement joins TRBV7-9 to TRBJ2-7; 12 bases agree with TRBD2. The CDR3 is 15 amino acids. The germline V gene has CDR1 SEHNR and CDR2 FQNEAQ (reference sequence). V was clipped by 1 base and J by 5 bases; unmatched bases: 3. CDR3 nucleotide sequence: TGTGCCAGCAGCTTAGGACTAGCGGGGGTCCACGAGCAGTACTTC. Its translation: CASSLGLAGVHEQYF.

The DNA for the CDR3 is TGTGCCAGCAGCGTAACTAGCGGGACATACAATGAGCAGTTCTTC. As protein: CASSVTSGTYNEQFF. The gene calls are TRBV9 and TRBJ2-1, with 10 bases aligning to TRBD2. CDR1 is SGDLS, CDR2 YYNGEE, per germline. The ends lost 1 base at V and 4 bases at J; junction bases unmatched: 2. This CDR3 has 15 amino acids.

This clonotype has a handful of counts. The V gene is TRBV5-1, the J gene TRBJ2-1; maybe TRBD2 (6 bases). Germline V lookup: CDR1 SGHRS, CDR2 YFSETQ. Trimming pared 7 bases from V and 0 bases from J, leaving 14 bases between. There are 15 residues in the CDR3. In nucleotides, the CDR3 is TGCGCCAGCGCCCTTAGCGGACACTCCTACAATGAGCAGTTCTTC. Protein sequence: CASALSGHSYNEQFF.

The chain links TRBV20-1 to TRBJ1-6; tentative D call: TRBD1 (5 bases). Per germline, CDR1 DFQATT and CDR2 SNEGSKA (reference sequence). Trimming cost V 1 base and J 8 bases, with 12 bases left between them. The CDR3 has 14 residues. DNA of the CDR3: TGCAGTGCTAGAGTTGGGACCGGGGATTCACCCCTCCACTTT. This gives the protein CSARVGTGDSPLHF.

This clonotype was detected a few times. The J gene is TRBJ2-7, the V gene TRBV10-3; no clear D gene. The CDR3 contains 12 residues. Trimming removed 3 bases at V and 7 bases at J, with 10 bases between. The germline CDR1 and CDR2 sequences are ENHRY and SYGVKD. The CDR3 DNA reads TGTGCCATCAGTGATTCTCATTTTGAGCAGTACTTC. Encoded protein: CAISDSHFEQYF.

This clonotype was recorded a few times. The chain is built from TRBV7-9 and TRBJ2-7; weak D call: TRBD1 (6 bases). Trimming took 5 bases from V and 6 from J, leaving 14 bases between them. The CDR3 has 13 amino acids. Germline lookup yields CDR1 SEHNR and CDR2 FQNEAQ (reference sequence). The CDR3 reads CASSSKQGGEQYF. For the CDR3, the DNA is TGTGCCAGCAGCAGCAAACAGGGCGGCGAGCAGTACTTC.

The chain employs TRBV29-1 and TRBJ2-7; no firm D call. CDR3 length equals 12 residues. CDR1 and CDR2 from the germline V gene are SQVTM and ANQGSEA. V was pared by 0 bases and J by 3 bases, with 6 bases between. CDR3 residues: CSVEDAIYEQYF. CDR3 in DNA: TGCAGCGTTGAAGACGCAATCTACGAGCAGTACTTC.

The V and J genes are TRBV18 and TRBJ2-7; a possible D gene is TRBD1 (7 bases). V dropped 3 bases and J dropped 9 bases, with 18 bases sitting between them. Germline lookup yields CDR1 KGHSH and CDR2 LQKENI. The CDR3 sequence is 14 residues long. CDR3 DNA: TGTGCCAGCTCACCGACAGGGAGGACCATTCTGCAGTACTTC. Translated, it gives CASSPTGRTILQYF.

This clonotype has a handful of counts. V and J are TRBV5-1 and TRBJ2-7, with 12 bases matching TRBD1. J lost 5 bases, V lost 2 bases, and 5 bases had no gene match. Germline V gene lookup returns CDR1 SGHRS and CDR2 YFSETQ. The length of the CDR3 is 15 residues. This chain's CDR3 is CASSFGGTGGNEQYF. The CDR3 nucleotides are TGCGCCAGCAGCTTCGGCGGGACAGGGGGCAACGAGCAGTACTTC.

V and J are TRBV5-6 and TRBJ2-3, with 7 bases aligning to TRBD2. From germline, CDR1 is SGHDT and CDR2 YYEEEE. CDR3 length: 16 amino acids. Germline trimming cut 1 base from V and 0 bases from J; bases unmatched to any gene: 5. CDR3 loop: CASSLTLAASTDTQYF. CDR3 nucleotides: TGTGCCAGCAGCTTGACCCTAGCGGCTAGCACAGATACGCAGTATTTT.

This clonotype has more than one count but fewer than ten. The J gene is TRBJ2-1, the V gene TRBV7-3, with 10 bases aligning to TRBD2. From germline, CDR1 is SGHTA and CDR2 FQGTGA. V shed 5 bases and J 10 bases; nucleotides not matched to a gene: 11. The CDR3 runs to 15 residues. The CDR3 loop reads CASSVSGGAGVEQFF. For the CDR3, the DNA is TGTGCCAGCAGCGTGAGCGGGGGGGCCGGTGTGGAGCAGTTCTTC.

The chain combines TRBV20-1 with TRBJ2-7; tentative D call: TRBD1 (6 bases). Looked up from germline, CDR1 is DFQATT and CDR2 is SNEGSKA (reference sequence). V lost 3 bases and J 3 bases, leaving 9 bases between the germline ends. The CDR3 sequence is 12 residues long. CDR3 region: CSARGHYYEQYF. CDR3 DNA: TGCAGTGCTAGGGGACACTACTACGAGCAGTACTTC.

This clonotype turned up a few times. The rearrangement uses TRBV10-3 and TRBJ2-3, with D hard to call. V was shortened by 4 bases and J by 6 bases, with 8 bases between the two germline ends. The CDR3 totals 12 residues. CDR1 and CDR2 (germline): ENHRY, SYGVKD. CDR3 DNA: TGTGCCATCAGTGTGTCGGCTGATACGCAGTATTTT. Translated: CAISVSADTQYF.

The CDR3 sequence: CSVGTSSSYEQYF. In DNA form, the CDR3 reads TGCAGCGTGGGGACTTCGAGCTCCTACGAGCAGTACTTC. The rearrangement links TRBV29-1 to TRBJ2-7, with a tentative D call TRBD2 (6 bases). Germline values: CDR1 SQVTM, CDR2 ANQGSEA. This CDR3 region has 13 residues. V dropped 6 bases and J dropped 0 bases, with 12 bases sitting between them.

This clonotype was observed a handful of times. V is TRBV20-1 and J is TRBJ2-7, with 8 positions matching TRBD1. This CDR3 contains 13 residues. Per the germline V gene, CDR1 is DFQATT and CDR2 is SNEGSKA (reference sequence). The J segment lost 5 bases and the V segment lost 6 bases, leaving 9 bases of the junction unmatched. In nucleotides, the CDR3 is TGCAGTGCCGGAGCCAGGGGGCTCAACGAGCAGTACTTC. It encodes CSAGARGLNEQYF.

The table lists this clonotype with many counts. The V and J genes are TRBV12-3 or TRBV12-4 and TRBJ2-2; the D is unclear. The CDR3 runs to 13 residues. Trimming stripped 2 bases from V and 2 bases from J, with 3 bases between. The CDR3 sequence is CASSLRNTGELFF. The CDR3 coding sequence is TGTGCCAGCAGTTTAAGAAACACCGGGGAGCTGTTTTTT.

This clonotype was detected a few times. The rearrangement links TRBV10-3 to TRBJ1-1; 9 nucleotides align to TRBD1. Germline CDR1 ENHRY, CDR2 SYGVKD. The CDR3 is made up of 16 amino acids. The J segment lost 1 base and the V segment lost 2 bases, leaving 5 bases of the junction unmatched. CDR3 nucleotide sequence: TGTGCCATCAGTGAGGGGACAGGGCAACCGAACACTGAAGCTTTCTTT. This gives the protein CAISEGTGQPNTEAFF.

The gene calls are TRBV27 and TRBJ2-3; TRBD2 might be the D (5 bases). This CDR3 comprises 16 residues. The V gene lost 5 bases and the J gene lost 1 base, with 16 bases spanning the gap. Germline CDR1 and CDR2: MNHEY and SMNVEV (reference sequence). Here the CDR3 DNA reads TGTGCCAGCAGTGCTGTATCCGGGGTTGGCACAGATACGCAGTATTTT. The encoded protein is CASSAVSGVGTDTQYF.

The genes are TRBV11-3 and TRBJ2-5; 8 nucleotides agree with TRBD2. This CDR3 has 16 residues. V dropped 1 base and J dropped 1; count of bases not matched to a gene: 5. CDR1 SGHNT and CDR2 YENEEA come from the germline V gene. CDR3 region: CASSLGAGGTQETQYF. In DNA, the CDR3 is TGTGCCAGCAGCTTAGGGGCGGGAGGCACCCAAGAGACCCAGTACTTC.

This clonotype appeared many times. This chain links TRBV10-2 with TRBJ1-1; the D gene is possibly TRBD1 (6 bases). The CDR3 extends over 12 amino acids. Trimming left V 3 bases short and J 7 bases short, with 9 bases between. Germline CDR1 and CDR2: WSHSY and SAAADI. The CDR3 sequence is CASSEIRGEAFF. The DNA for the CDR3 is TGCGCCAGCAGTGAAATCAGGGGTGAAGCTTTCTTT.

V and J are TRBV6-6 and TRBJ2-7; D gene ambiguous. The ends were cut back, 0 bases at V and 5 bases at J, with 8 bases in the middle. Per germline, CDR1 MNHNY and CDR2 SVGAGI (reference sequence). The CDR3 contains 13 residues. CDR3 region: CASSYSLAHEQYF. The CDR3 DNA reads TGTGCCAGCAGTTACTCGTTGGCCCACGAGCAGTACTTC.

There are many counts of this clonotype. The rearrangement joins TRBV6-5 to TRBJ2-2; D unresolved. V was shortened by 6 bases and J by 2 bases, with 10 bases between the two germline ends. The CDR3 runs 14 residues. The germline CDR1 and CDR2 sequences are MNHEY and SVGAGI. The CDR3 here is CASRDTGNTGELFF. For the CDR3, the DNA is TGTGCCAGCAGAGACACGGGTAACACCGGGGAGCTGTTTTTT.

This clonotype was seen a handful of times. V and J are TRBV10-3 and TRBJ1-1; 8 nucleotides match TRBD1. The germline V gene encodes CDR1 ENHRY and CDR2 SYGVKD. V dropped 6 bases and J dropped 4; count of bases not matched to a gene: 7. The CDR3 contains 14 residues. CDR3 residues: CAISSTDRGTEAFF. The CDR3 coding sequence is TGTGCCATCAGCAGTACTGACAGGGGCACTGAAGCTTTCTTT.

The table lists this clonotype with a few counts. The chain links TRBV20-1 to TRBJ2-1; D uncertain. The germline V gene has CDR1 DFQATT and CDR2 SNEGSKA (reference sequence). V lost 6 bases and J 8 bases, leaving 11 bases between the germline ends. The length of the CDR3 is 11 residues. This CDR3 is CSAPLVYEQFF. The CDR3, as DNA: TGCAGTGCGCCGCTAGTTTATGAGCAGTTCTTC.

This clonotype was seen more than once but under ten times. Mismatch with germline at one junction end may stem from a read error. The rearrangement joins TRBV20-1 to TRBJ2-3; 7 bases are shared with TRBD2. There are 12 residues in the CDR3. Germline V gene sequence: CDR1 DFQATT, CDR2 SNEGSKA (reference sequence). The CDR3 DNA is TGTGCGGGAGCCGGAGGGTCAGATACGCAGTATTTT. Translation gives CAGAGGSDTQYF.

This clonotype has more than one count but fewer than ten. The V call is TRBV29-1, the J call TRBJ1-2, with 9 positions matching TRBD1. The CDR3 runs 12 residues. CDR1 SQVTM and CDR2 ANQGSEA come from the germline V gene. V lost 7 bases, J lost 6 bases, and 6 bases stayed unmatched. The CDR3 nucleotides read TGCAGCGCCTTGGGACAGGGACATGGCTACACCTTC. Its translation: CSALGQGHGYTF.

This rearrangement joins TRBV12-3 or TRBV12-4 to TRBJ2-7, with D unclear. The CDR3 loop spans 15 amino acids. Trimming took off 5 bases at V and 0 bases at J, with 14 bases between the two ends. CDR3 loop: CASSRHPASSYEQYF. CDR3 in DNA: TGTGCCAGCAGTCGCCATCCGGCCAGCTCCTACGAGCAGTACTTC.

At least ten counts were recorded for this clonotype. The chain links TRBV12-3 or TRBV12-4 to TRBJ2-3, with 10 bases lining up with TRBD2. J was trimmed by 4 bases and V by 7 bases; bases with no gene match: 8. The CDR3 sequence is 15 residues long. The DNA for the CDR3 is TGTGCCAGCACCTCCACTAGCGGGATCGCAGATACGCAGTATTTT. Amino acid sequence: CASTSTSGIADTQYF.

This clonotype was observed many times. This rearrangement joins TRBV5-1 to TRBJ2-1; 7 nucleotides match TRBD1. V gave up 2 bases and J gave up 5 bases; unmatched junction bases: 7. Germline CDR1 reads SGHRS; CDR2 reads YFSETQ. CDR3 length: 15 amino acids. The CDR3 loop reads CASSFGTAMDNEQFF. CDR3 DNA: TGCGCCAGCAGCTTCGGGACAGCTATGGACAATGAGCAGTTCTTC. The full variable domain, rest sourced from reference TRBV5-1 and TRBJ2-1, is KAGVTQTPRYLIKTRGQQVTLSCSPISGHRSVSWYQQTPGQGLQFLFEYFSETQRNKGNFPGRFSGRQFSNSRSEMNVSTLELGDSALYLCASSFGTAMDNEQFFGPGTRLTVL.

The chain uses TRBV29-1 and TRBJ2-3, with TRBD2 identical over 7 bases. Germline V lookup: CDR1 SQVTM, CDR2 ANQGSEA. The CDR3 length is 14 residues. V lost 3 bases to trimming and J lost 0 bases; unmatched junction nucleotides: 3. The DNA of the CDR3 is TGCAGCGTTGACGCCGGGGGGAGCACAGATACGCAGTATTTT. Amino acid sequence: CSVDAGGSTDTQYF.

With regard to this clonotype: An end of the junction does not agree with germline; a read error may underlie this. This chain joins TRBV10-3 and TRBJ2-1; TRBD1 might be the D (6 bases). CDR3 length: 11 amino acids. Germline CDR1 and CDR2: ENHRY and SYGVKD. The CDR3 DNA reads TGTGCCATCGGATCCGGACAGTGGCTTCTCTTC. It is translated as CAIGSGQWLLF.

About this clonotype itself: A much larger clone lies one base from this, so it may be a read error. The chain is built from TRBV3-1 and TRBJ2-5; 15 bases match TRBD2. Germline-derived CDR1 and CDR2 are LGHDT and YNNKEL (reference sequence). The CDR3 is 15 residues long. J lost 3 bases, V lost 4 bases, and 0 bases had no gene match. CDR3 in amino acids: CASSRTSGREETQYF. The CDR3 coding sequence is TGTGCCAGCAGCCGGACTAGCGGGAGGGAAGAGACCCAGTACTTC.